This TCR beta chain emerged from a study of shared clonotypes between healthy human individuals. Study-level information: Donors had three CD4 naive, three CD4 memory, two CD8 naive and one CD8 memory plate apiece. Study-level findings and limits: Roughly 5% of naive CD4 clonotypes were shared across a few donors.

It was CD45RO-negative cells, positively selected for CCR7, that made up naive CD8 cells, with terminally differentiated effector memory CD45RA+ cells excluded. Under the authors' procedure: There were no quality scores in the junction-only immunoSEQ sequences, so filtering differed. Method: immunoSEQ multiplex PCR; TCRdb's copy keeps in-frame clones and lacks some. V, J and clone size are taken as reported in that table, and D and trimming were inferred from the DNA itself. Among over 2,000,000 clones listed, 93% were seen once. Concerning this clone: Antigen: not known.

The CDR3 totals 16 residues. Germline V gives CDR1 MNHEY, CDR2 SMNVEV (reference sequence). V dropped 3 bases and J dropped 3; count of bases not matched to a gene: 9. The sequencing sample was made of naive CD8+ T cells from PBMCs. This TCR derives from a man aged 18 to 29 in good health. Some clones in this sample may be carry-over from other donors' samples. The chain joins TRBV27 to TRBJ2-7; TRBD2 matches 9 bases. Here the CDR3 reads CASSFSSGVKDYEQYF. CDR3 coding DNA: TGTGCCAGCAGTTTCTCTAGCGGGGTGAAGGACTACGAGCAGTACTTC.